Sequencing of this T cell receptor (beta chain) was carried out in a study of cytomegalovirus exposure and HLA in healthy donors. The CDR3 is made up of 12 amino acids. The germline CDR1 and CDR2 sequences are MNHEY and SMNVEV (reference sequence). Trimming took off 3 bases at V and 5 bases at J, with 6 bases between the two ends. Comments on this clone: What it binds is not known.

The primer mix had 60 Vbeta and 13 Jbeta primers. Profiling relied on immunoSEQ multiplex PCR, and the TCRdb table lists in-frame clones only, not all of them. The sample carries approximately 130,000 clones, more than 70% recorded once. Study outcomes and limitations: The availability of immune exposure information extended only to CMV serostatus. With further analysis later on, most CMV-associated TCR beta chains appeared HLA-restricted. The investigators catalogued under 200 TCR beta chains as cytomegalovirus-associated.

Input material: PBMCs. The source is a woman aged 25-40 years in good health and CMV-seropositive. The V and J genes are TRBV27 and TRBJ2-3, with unresolved D. CDR3 loop: CASSFRGDTQYF. The CDR3 DNA follows: TGTGCCAGCAGTTTTCGAGGAGATACGCAGTATTTT.